Sequencing of this TCR beta chain was carried out in a study of cytomegalovirus exposure and HLA in healthy donors. This CDR3 is built from 12 residues. General study results and limits: The sole available immune exposure information was CMV serostatus. In a later analysis, around 18,000 TCR beta sequences were associated with HLA alleles at 0.05 false discovery rate.

A multiplex PCR was run with 60 Vbeta primers and 13 Jbeta primers. Per the study methods: In a later analysis, the count reached about 82 million unique TCR beta chains, with about 9.9 million shared. Some clones are missing from TCRdb's copy, which holds only in-frame ones; the method was immunoSEQ multiplex PCR. V, J and clone size reflect that table, while D and trimming were determined from the DNA. The sample lists some 200,000 clones; almost 70% were seen once. This clone was seen only once. Its antigen remains unidentified. The chain joins TRBV21-1 to TRBJ1-5. TRBV21-1 is recorded as a pseudogene. This sequence originates from a man aged 35 to 55 in good health and CMV-seropositive. The sequenced sample consisted of PBMCs. The CDR3 region is CASSRAAQPQHF. Here the CDR3 DNA reads TGTGCCAGCAGCCGAGCGGCTCAGCCCCAGCATTTT.